The 7 T cell receptor beta chains below come from one sample, sequenced in a study of blood T cell repertoires in COVID-19. Here immunoSEQ multiplex PCR was the method, and the copy in TCRdb shows in-frame clones only, minus some. Among approximately 200,000 clones listed, about 83% were seen once. The sequenced sample was PBMCs or T cells enriched from blood (not recorded which). The receptor set was obtained from a woman in her twenties or thirties who had recovered from COVID-19.

The chain combines TRBV7-2 with TRBJ1-5; 7 nucleotides match TRBD1. The CDR3 runs to 14 residues. V gave up 3 bases and J gave up 4 bases; unmatched junction bases: 3. In germline, CDR1 is SGHTA, CDR2 FQGNSA. The CDR3 DNA reads TGTGCCAGCAGCTTGCGACAGGGAAATCAGCCCCAGCATTTT. Translated, it gives CASSLRQGNQPQHF.

The genes are TRBV11-2 and TRBJ2-7; TRBD1 agrees at 10 bases. This CDR3 is built from 15 residues. With 1 base clipped from V and 7 bases from J, the junction kept 7 bases outside the gene matches. Per germline, CDR1 SGHAT and CDR2 FQNNGV. CDR3 bases: TGTGCCAGCAGCTTAGGGGCCGGGACAGGGGAAGAGCAGTACTTC. It specifies CASSLGAGTGEEQYF.

V is TRBV28 and J is TRBJ2-7; 8 nucleotides align to TRBD2. This CDR3 is built from 15 residues. V was pared by 2 bases and J by 2 bases, with 5 bases of the junction left unmatched. Germline-derived CDR1 and CDR2 are MDHEN and SYDVKM. The CDR3 DNA reads TGTGCCAGCAGTTTAGTGACTAGCGAAGCCTACGAGCAGTACTTC. Encoded protein: CASSLVTSEAYEQYF.

This sequence joins TRBV24-1 and TRBJ1-2; D gene ambiguous. The CDR3 is 13 amino acids. Germline V lookup: CDR1 KGHDR, CDR2 SFDVKD. Between the trimmed V and J ends, which lost 5 bases and 2 bases, there was a span of 8 bases. DNA for the CDR3: TGTGCCACCAGTGGGGCAGCAAACTATGGCTACACCTTC. Translation: CATSGAANYGYTF.

Only one count was recorded for this clone. The genes are TRBV10-3 and TRBJ2-2; TRBD2 agrees at 9 bases. This CDR3 contains 17 residues. Germline lookup yields CDR1 ENHRY and CDR2 SYGVKD. J was trimmed by 0 bases and V by 10 bases; bases with no gene match: 12. The CDR3 sequence is CATGARGGRANTGELFF. CDR3 coding DNA: TGTGCCACCGGGGCCCGTGGCGGGAGGGCGAACACCGGGGAGCTGTTTTTT.

This chain joins TRBV19 and TRBJ2-5, with 13 bases fitting TRBD2. CDR1 and CDR2 from the germline V gene are LNHDA and SQIVND (reference sequence). Germline trimming cut 0 bases from V and 4 bases from J; bases unmatched to any gene: 11. This CDR3 comprises 19 residues. Here the CDR3 reads CASSIELGLAGPRGETQYF. For the CDR3, the DNA is TGTGCCAGTAGTATAGAACTGGGACTAGCGGGACCTAGGGGAGAGACCCAGTACTTC.

This clone has only one observation. This chain connects TRBV5-6 to TRBJ2-2; 9 bases agree with TRBD1. This CDR3 contains 17 residues. Trimming at V came to 3 bases and at J to 4 bases, leaving 10 bases not matched to a gene. CDR1 and CDR2 from the germline V gene are SGHDT and YYEEEE. The CDR3 nucleotides are TGTGCCAGCAGCTCTTGGTTACAGGGGGCTGGCACCGGGGAGCTGTTTTTT. It codes for CASSSWLQGAGTGELFF.